This TCR beta chain was recovered during a study of blood T cell repertoires in COVID-19. On the study more broadly: COVID-19 samples from acute and convalescent phases originated in the United States, Italy and Spain. Sample material is recorded as cDNA or gDNA derived from T cells, B-cell-depleted T cells, or PBMCs.

As handled by the study authors: Reference gene primer amplification gave estimated nucleated cell counts. Method: immunoSEQ multiplex PCR; TCRdb's copy keeps in-frame clones and lacks some. V and J calls and clone size follow that table, whereas D and trimming were derived from the DNA. The sample holds approximately 360,000 clones; 90% are singletons and the top ten take about 6.5%. CDR1 is SEHNR and CDR2 is FQNEAQ in the germline V gene (reference sequence). This CDR3 contains 15 residues. With 5 bases clipped from V and 2 bases from J, the junction kept 6 bases outside the gene matches. The sequenced material came from peripheral blood. This sequence originates from a man aged 18 to 35 with active or convalescent COVID-19. V is TRBV7-9 and J is TRBJ1-2, with 9 nucleotides matching TRBD1. CDR3 residues: CASSRGQGGNYGYTF. The CDR3, as DNA: TGTGCCAGCAGCCGGGGACAGGGCGGAAACTATGGCTACACCTTC.